This T cell receptor beta chain appears in the sequencing data of a study of blood T cell repertoires in COVID-19. Across the study: PBMCs, B-cell-depleted T cells, or T cells provided the cDNA or gDNA that made up the material.

Some clones are missing from TCRdb's copy, which holds only in-frame ones; the method was immunoSEQ multiplex PCR. The sample carries hundreds of thousands of clones, about 87% recorded once. This CDR3 region has 13 residues. CDR1 is ENHRY and CDR2 is SYGVKD in the germline V gene. V dropped 4 bases and J dropped 6 bases, with 13 bases sitting between them. Participant ages covered 18 to 89 years across about two dozen US areas. Resolution of symptoms, clearance, or two negative PCRs was present in recovered Cohort 3 donors. In its sample, this clone was seen once. The V and J genes are TRBV10-3 and TRBJ2-7; tentatively, D is TRBD2 (5 bases). The sample taken for sequencing was PBMCs or T cells enriched from blood (not recorded which). This receptor was obtained from a woman in her forties or fifties who had recovered from COVID-19. The CDR3, as DNA: TGTGCCATCAGTGCGCCCGAACGGGGCGAGCAGTACTTC. Amino acid sequence: CAISAPERGEQYF.